The 10 T cell receptor beta chains below were found in one sample sequenced in a study of cytomegalovirus exposure and HLA in healthy donors. The PCR ran on 60 Vbeta and 13 Jbeta primers. The data were produced by immunoSEQ multiplex PCR, yet TCRdb's version contains in-frame clones alone and is incomplete. The sample lists about 180,000 clones, approximately 79% occurring once. The sequencing sample was made of PBMCs. Every receptor here comes from a woman aged 40 to 50 in good health and CMV-seronegative.

The chain couples TRBV19 to TRBJ2-7; 12 nucleotides align to TRBD1. The J segment lost 7 bases and the V segment lost 3 bases, leaving 7 bases of the junction unmatched. CDR1 is LNHDA, CDR2 SQIVND, per germline (reference sequence). CDR3 length: 15 residues. CDR3 loop: CASSMGQGAASEQYF. Here the CDR3 DNA reads TGTGCCAGTAGTATGGGACAGGGGGCGGCCTCTGAGCAGTACTTC.

The chain employs TRBV28 and TRBJ2-7, with a tentative D call TRBD2 (5 bases). The germline gives CDR1 MDHEN, CDR2 SYDVKM. V gave up 1 base and J gave up 2 bases, with 18 bases separating them. The CDR3 sequence is 17 residues long. The CDR3: CASSLLRAPLFTYEQYF. Here the CDR3 DNA reads TGTGCCAGCAGTTTATTGAGGGCACCTTTATTCACCTACGAGCAGTACTTC.

This clone was counted a few times. This chain uses TRBV6-5 with TRBJ2-7; TRBD1 aligns across 7 bases. Trimming at V came to 3 bases and at J to 4 bases, leaving 9 bases not matched to a gene. There are 15 residues in the CDR3. The germline gives CDR1 MNHEY, CDR2 SVGAGI. The CDR3 sequence: CASSYDRQGRYEQYF. CDR3 DNA sequence: TGTGCCAGCAGTTATGATCGACAGGGTCGGTACGAGCAGTACTTC.

The chain has TRBV28 and TRBJ2-7; tentative D call: TRBD2 (6 bases). The CDR3 is 14 residues long. Germline V lookup: CDR1 MDHEN, CDR2 SYDVKM. Between the trimmed V and J ends, which lost 5 bases and 6 bases, there was a span of 17 bases. The CDR3 sequence is CASSKPGDPSEQYF. CDR3 bases: TGTGCCAGCAGTAAACCGGGGGACCCCAGCGAGCAGTACTTC.

The chain recombines TRBV5-1 with TRBJ2-7; 12 bases are shared with TRBD1. V dropped 9 bases and J dropped 2; count of bases not matched to a gene: 9. CDR3 length equals 15 residues. CDR1 SGHRS and CDR2 YFSETQ come from the germline V gene. The CDR3 loop reads CATQPGQGAPYEQYF. The CDR3 nucleotides read TGCGCCACCCAACCGGGACAGGGGGCCCCCTACGAGCAGTACTTC.

The table lists this clone with a few counts. The V and J genes are TRBV5-6 and TRBJ1-2; D perhaps matches TRBD1 (5 bases). V was cut by 2 bases and J by 3 bases, with 8 bases left in between. CDR1 is SGHDT and CDR2 is YYEEEE in the germline V gene. The CDR3 is made up of 13 amino acids. The CDR3 spells CASSFSRDYGYTF. For the CDR3, the DNA is TGTGCCAGCAGCTTTTCCAGGGACTATGGCTACACCTTC.

This clone was counted a single time. The chain couples TRBV7-8 to TRBJ2-7; a weak D match, TRBD2 (6 bases). There are 17 residues in the CDR3. V shed 2 bases and J shed 5 bases, with 22 bases lying between them. Germline V gene data show CDR1 as SGHVS and CDR2 as FQNEAQ. CDR3 in DNA: TGTGCCAGCAGCTTACAAACAGGTAGCGGCCGTCGGGACGAGCAGTACTTC. The encoded protein is CASSLQTGSGRRDEQYF.

The rearrangement links TRBV6-5 to TRBJ1-2; D gene uncertain. Deletions cut 2 bases from V and 4 bases from J, with 11 bases between. Germline CDR1 reads MNHEY; CDR2 reads SVGAGI. The CDR3 has 14 residues. CDR3 sequence (DNA): TGTGCCAGCAGTTACCGGGGTGTGGGCTATGGCTACACCTTC. As protein: CASSYRGVGYGYTF.

For this clone: The germline gene is not matched at one end of the junction; a read error may be the cause. V gene TRBV7-7 combines with J gene TRBJ2-5; weak D call: TRBD2 (5 bases). The CDR3 consists of 14 residues. The germline V gene encodes CDR1 SSHAT and CDR2 FNYEAQ (reference sequence). The CDR3 is CASSFRLASETQYF. The CDR3 DNA reads as TGTGCTAGCAGCTTTCGTCTAGCATCGGAGACCCAGTACTTC.

This clone was found a few times. The gene calls are TRBV19 and TRBJ1-1, with 7 bases lining up with TRBD1. The CDR3 is made up of 14 amino acids. The germline gives CDR1 LNHDA, CDR2 SQIVND (reference sequence). V was pared by 5 bases and J by 11 bases, with 14 bases of the junction left unmatched. This CDR3 is CASSQMREDREAFF. The CDR3 DNA reads as TGTGCCAGTAGTCAGATGAGAGAAGACAGGGAGGCTTTCTTT.